This paragraph covers one TCR beta chain sequence. Its specificity is not known. Researchers ran the PCR with 60 Vbeta and 13 Jbeta primers. Some clones are missing from TCRdb's copy, which holds only in-frame ones; the method was immunoSEQ multiplex PCR. The sample yields 200,000 or so clones, roughly 80% seen once. This sample was taken from a study of cytomegalovirus exposure and HLA in healthy donors. Points from the study as a whole: It emerged from a later analysis that several of the most significant clusters appeared to be linked to common viral pathogens.

V lost 8 bases to trimming and J lost 1 base, with 8 bases between them. The CDR3 is 12 amino acids. The germline V gene has CDR1 MDHEN and CDR2 SYDVKM. This receptor was taken from a man between 35 and 55 years old in good health and CMV-seronegative. The chain employs TRBV28 and TRBJ1-2; D gene ambiguous. Sample: PBMCs. The CDR3 is CASGEGNYGYTF. The CDR3 DNA is TGTGCCAGCGGAGAGGGTAACTATGGCTACACCTTC.